This entry concerns a single T cell receptor (beta chain). Here immunoSEQ multiplex PCR was the method, and the copy in TCRdb shows in-frame clones only, minus some. Among over 100,000 clones listed, roughly 84% were seen once. This entry belongs to a study of control samples from healthy donors and cancer patients. The sample comprised blood. This TCR was sampled from a man over 45 in good health.

As DNA, the CDR3 is TGTGCTGCGACCGGAACACAGACAGATACGCAGTATTTT. This sequence encodes CAATGTQTDTQYF. The chain recombines TRBV10-3 with TRBJ2-3; D not certain. The CDR3 runs to 13 residues. Germline CDR1 ENHRY, CDR2 SYGVKD.